The 18 T cell receptor beta chains listed next were all sequenced from one sample in a study of T cell changes during pregnancy in multiple sclerosis. Assay: immunoSEQ multiplex PCR; the TCRdb copy retains only in-frame clones and omits some. The sample consists of more than 35,000 clones, about 95% of them appearing once. Material: CD4+ T cells from peripheral blood mononuclear cells, obtained in the second trimester of pregnancy. The receptor source for this set is a female donor with multiple sclerosis, enrolled in a pregnancy study.

This clone was recorded once. This chain links TRBV7-3 with TRBJ1-4; a weak D match, TRBD1 (6 bases). This CDR3 is built from 17 residues. The V and J ends lost 3 bases and 5 bases respectively, with 19 bases between them. Germline V CDR1 and CDR2: SGHTA, FQGTGA. CDR3 amino acids: CASSFSPLEDSNEKLFF. The CDR3 DNA is TGTGCCAGCAGCTTTTCACCCCTAGAGGACAGCAATGAAAAACTGTTTTTT.

The chain carries TRBV27 and TRBJ2-6, with 7 bases aligning to TRBD1. Germline CDR1 is MNHEY and CDR2 is SMNVEV (reference sequence). With V trimmed by 2 bases and J by 1 base, 14 bases remained unmatched. The CDR3 runs to 20 residues. The CDR3 sequence is CASSLRSLDRAQSGANVLTF. CDR3 DNA: TGTGCCAGCAGTTTAAGGTCCCTAGACAGGGCCCAGTCTGGGGCCAACGTCCTGACTTTC.

The rearrangement joins TRBV7-2 to TRBJ1-2; perhaps TRBD1 as D (5 bases). The CDR3 sequence is 15 residues long. Germline assignment: CDR1 SGHTA and CDR2 FQGNSA. The ends were cut back, 1 base at V and 0 bases at J, with 9 bases in the middle. The CDR3 loop is CASSLETGANYGYTF. The CDR3, as DNA: TGTGCCAGCAGCTTAGAAACAGGTGCTAACTATGGCTACACCTTC.

The chain is built from TRBV19 and TRBJ2-1; 7 bases fit TRBD1. Per germline, CDR1 LNHDA and CDR2 SQIVND (reference sequence). The CDR3 consists of 13 residues. The V and J ends lost 5 bases and 10 bases, in that order; junction bases with no gene match: 8. CDR3 loop: CASSSRTGGEQFF. As DNA, the CDR3 is TGTGCCAGTAGTTCCCGGACAGGCGGAGAGCAGTTCTTC.

J is TRBJ1-1 and V is TRBV4-3; D remains ambiguous. This CDR3 contains 13 residues. Per germline, CDR1 LGHNA and CDR2 YSLEER. Trimming cost V 4 bases and J 8 bases, with 14 bases left between them. This chain's CDR3 is CASSLLPGSEAFF. The CDR3 DNA reads as TGCGCCAGCAGCCTCCTCCCGGGATCAGAAGCTTTCTTT.

The chain combines TRBV25-1 with TRBJ2-7, with 9 bases matching TRBD1. Germline V gene data show CDR1 as MGHDK and CDR2 as SYGVNS. With V trimmed by 1 base and J by 6 bases, 4 bases remained unmatched. CDR3 length equals 14 residues. CDR3 in DNA: TGTGCCAGCAGTGAATTAACAGGGGGCGGCGAGCAGTACTTC. This codes for CASSELTGGGEQYF.

J is TRBJ2-7 and V is TRBV10-3; 11 bases agree with TRBD1. CDR1 and CDR2 (germline): ENHRY, SYGVKD. After removal of 6 bases from V and 7 bases from J, the junction contained 5 bases not matched to a gene. This CDR3 spans 13 amino acids. In DNA, the CDR3 is TGTGCCATCAGGGGGGGACAGGGGGATGAGCAGTACTTC. Translated, it gives CAIRGGQGDEQYF.

V gene TRBV2 combines with J gene TRBJ1-5; D not resolved. The CDR3 extends over 15 amino acids. V lost 5 bases and J lost 1, with 12 bases in between. Germline V CDR1 and CDR2: SNHLY, FYNNEI. The CDR3 region is CASSSDPGSNQPQHF. The CDR3 region has the DNA TGTGCCAGCAGTTCTGACCCGGGGAGCAATCAGCCCCAGCATTTT.

This clone was counted once. J is TRBJ1-6 and V is TRBV11-3, with TRBD1 matching 9 bases. With 8 bases clipped from V and 7 bases from J, the junction kept 3 bases outside the gene matches. From germline, CDR1 is SGHNT and CDR2 YENEEA. The CDR3 runs to 13 residues. CDR3 in DNA: TGTGCCAGCTCAGGGACAGGGAATTCACCCCTCCACTTT. Translated: CASSGTGNSPLHF. Based on the CDR3 plus reference TRBV11-3 and TRBJ1-6, the full variable domain is EAGVVQSPRYKIIEKKQPVAFWCNPISGHNTLYWYLQNLGQGPELLIRYENEEAVDDSQLPKDRFSAERLKGVDSTLKIQPAELGDSAVYLCASSGTGNSPLHFGNGTRLTVT.

V usage is TRBV6-5 and J usage is TRBJ1-5; D remains unclear. Trimming pared 4 bases from V and 8 bases from J, leaving 12 bases between. Germline V gene lookup returns CDR1 MNHEY and CDR2 SVGAGI. This CDR3 is 13 amino acids long. The CDR3 sequence is CASSSRPPEPQHF. In DNA form, the CDR3 reads TGTGCCAGCAGTTCGAGGCCTCCGGAGCCCCAGCATTTT.

This chain uses TRBV5-5 with TRBJ2-5; D is perhaps TRBD1 (6 bases). The CDR3 is 14 residues long. Between the trimmed V and J ends, which lost 2 bases and 1 base, there was a span of 9 bases. Germline V gene sequence: CDR1 SGHKS, CDR2 YYEKEE (reference sequence). CDR3 loop: CASSFGTTQETQYF. The CDR3 nucleotides are TGTGCCAGCAGCTTCGGGACAACCCAAGAGACCCAGTACTTC.

This clone was detected only once. The gene calls are TRBV5-1 and TRBJ2-5; no definite D call. Trimming shortened V by 3 bases and J by 5 bases, and 5 bases separated the two germline ends. CDR3 length: 11 residues. The germline V gene encodes CDR1 SGHRS and CDR2 YFSETQ. Here the CDR3 DNA reads TGCGCCAGCAGCTCGCAGGAGACCCAGTACTTC. It specifies CASSSQETQYF.

V gene TRBV29-1 combines with J gene TRBJ2-7, with 8 bases aligning to TRBD2. The J segment lost 4 bases and the V segment lost 3 bases, leaving 5 bases of the junction unmatched. Germline loops: CDR1 SQVTM, CDR2 ANQGSEA. The CDR3 runs 13 residues. CDR3 region: CSVDGSGGYEQYF. In nucleotides, the CDR3 is TGCAGCGTTGATGGGAGCGGGGGATACGAGCAGTACTTC.

The sample holds a few counts of this clone. The rearrangement joins TRBV6-4 to TRBJ1-5; 8 bases fit TRBD1. CDR3 size: 16 residues. The V gene end was trimmed by 8 bases and the J gene end by 2 bases; junction bases not matched to a gene: 11. Germline lookup yields CDR1 MRHNA and CDR2 SNTAGT. The CDR3 nucleotides read TGTGCCAGCCACGGGACAGGCAACCAAGGCAATCAGCCCCAGCATTTT. It codes for CASHGTGNQGNQPQHF.

The chain has TRBV5-4 and TRBJ2-2, with TRBD2 matching 9 bases. Germline trimming cut 2 bases from V and 6 bases from J; bases unmatched to any gene: 8. The germline gives CDR1 SGHNT, CDR2 YYREEE (reference sequence). This CDR3 comprises 16 residues. CDR3 loop: CASSLGGRAPAGELFF. The CDR3 region has the DNA TGTGCCAGCAGCTTAGGCGGGAGGGCCCCAGCCGGGGAGCTGTTTTTT.

The gene calls are TRBV2 and TRBJ1-6; 9 positions match TRBD1. Losses at the gene ends were 6 bases for V and 0 bases for J; bases not matched to a gene: 12. In germline, CDR1 is SNHLY, CDR2 FYNNEI. The CDR3 contains 19 residues. This chain's CDR3 is CASSPRQGVVSSYNSPLHF. The CDR3 DNA is TGTGCCAGCAGCCCGAGACAGGGGGTAGTTAGCTCCTATAATTCACCCCTCCACTTT.

This sequence joins TRBV19 and TRBJ1-1; tentative D call: TRBD1 (5 bases). Germline V gene lookup returns CDR1 LNHDA and CDR2 SQIVND (reference sequence). V lost 4 bases and J lost 4, with 13 bases in between. The CDR3 totals 14 residues. The CDR3 DNA follows: TGTGCCAGTAGTAATCCAGGGATCGGCACTGAAGCTTTCTTT. It is translated as CASSNPGIGTEAFF.

The CDR3 sequence: CASSPARNTQYF. CDR3 bases: TGCGCCAGCAGCCCCGCGCGGAATACGCAGTATTTT. This chain uses TRBV5-1 with TRBJ2-3; the D is unclear. Germline loops: CDR1 SGHRS, CDR2 YFSETQ. The CDR3 consists of 12 residues. Trimming removed 4 bases from V and 7 bases from J, with 10 bases in between.